This T cell receptor beta chain was found in a study of T-cell reconstitution after alpha-beta-depleted transplantation in children. This clonotype was observed at least ten times. Antigen: not known. Points from the study as a whole: After one year, T-cell counts and TCRbeta diversity mostly came from new T cells. Surviving recipient T cells and intrathymic progenitors accounted for some patients' high TCRbeta diversity at day 60. Several hundred graft clones that had expanded were reportedly the source of alpha-beta T cells about two months after transplant.

The library targeted TCRbeta and was prepared with unique molecular identifiers. Via MiXCR, TCRdb re-called the PCR reads, giving one row per CDR3 protein. The table shows approximately 150,000 distinct CDR3 sequences, with around 8.8% occurring only once. The sample in question was PBMCs, mostly from graft donor cells, obtained 180 days after TCRalphabeta/CD19-depleted stem cell transplant. This sequence was found in a female patient between 2 and 15 years old who had a stem cell transplant for congenital amegakaryocytic thrombocytopenia, so the T cells may come from the graft donor.

DNA for the CDR3: TGCAGTGCTAGAGATGGGGGGACTAGCGGGAGGCTGTTCTTC. As protein: CSARDGGTSGRLFF. The rearrangement links TRBV20-1 to TRBJ2-1; 15 bases map to TRBD2. From germline, CDR1 is DFQATT and CDR2 SNEGSKA (reference sequence). This CDR3 is built from 14 residues. The V segment lost 0 bases and the J segment 15 bases; nucleotides outside the gene matches: 6.